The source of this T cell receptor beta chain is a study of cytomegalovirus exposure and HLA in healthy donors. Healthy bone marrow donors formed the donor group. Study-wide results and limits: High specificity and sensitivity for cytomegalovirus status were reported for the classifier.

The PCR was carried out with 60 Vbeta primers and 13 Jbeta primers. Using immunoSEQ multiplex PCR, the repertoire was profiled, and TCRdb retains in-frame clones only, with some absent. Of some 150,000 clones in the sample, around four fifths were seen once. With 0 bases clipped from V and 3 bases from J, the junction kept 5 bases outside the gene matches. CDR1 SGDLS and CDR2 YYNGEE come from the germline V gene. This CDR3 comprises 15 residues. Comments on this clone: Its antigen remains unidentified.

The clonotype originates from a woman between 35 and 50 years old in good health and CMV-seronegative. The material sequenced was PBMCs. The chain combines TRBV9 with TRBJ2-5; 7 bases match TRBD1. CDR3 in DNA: TGTGCCAGCAGCGTAGTAGGGACAGTAAAAGAGACCCAGTACTTC. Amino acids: CASSVVGTVKETQYF.